A selection of T cell receptor beta chains follows, all from one sample in a study of T cell changes during pregnancy in multiple sclerosis. Here immunoSEQ multiplex PCR was the method, and the copy in TCRdb shows in-frame clones only, minus some. The sample includes tens of thousands of clones, about 92% of them seen just once. Sequencing was performed on peripheral blood, taken after pregnancy. These receptors were obtained from a female donor with multiple sclerosis, enrolled in a pregnancy study. Each CDR3 is given with its conserved first and last residue. A D gene is named only where the DNA matches it firmly. Part of the rows lack a size; the others show once, few, many or a class for expanded clones.

TRBV2,NA,TRBJ1-3,NA,CASGQISGNTIYF,TGTGCCAGCGGGCAAATCTCTGGAAACACCATATATTTT
TRBV30,NA,TRBJ2-7,NA,CACGVSEQYF,TGTGCGTGTGGAGTCTCCGAGCAGTACTTC
TRBV5-1,TRBD2,TRBJ2-3,NA,CASRPGTSLSTDTQYF,TGCGCCAGCAGGCCCGGGACTAGCCTAAGCACAGATACGCAGTATTTT
TRBV5-4,TRBD2,TRBJ2-3,NA,CASSLMVAGGSTDTQYF,TGTGCCAGCAGCTTAATGGTAGCGGGGGGTTCCACAGATACGCAGTATTTT
TRBV10-2,NA,TRBJ1-2,NA,CASSESYGAPYGYTF,TGCGCCAGCAGTGAGTCATATGGGGCGCCGTATGGCTACACCTTC
TRBV19,NA,TRBJ1-2,NA,CASRDAEGVRGYTF,TGTGCCAGCCGTGACGCAGAAGGAGTAAGAGGCTACACCTTC
TRBV10-3,NA,TRBJ1-5,NA,CAIASGQTNQPQHF,TGTGCCATCGCTTCAGGACAGACAAATCAGCCCCAGCATTTT
TRBV19,NA,TRBJ1-2,NA,CASSIGRTAGNTF,TGTGCCAGTAGTATAGGAAGGACAGCCGGAAACACCTTC
TRBV4-1,TRBD2,TRBJ2-1,NA,CASSPAGAYNEQFF,TGCGCCAGCAGCCCAGCGGGAGCGTACAATGAGCAGTTCTTC
TRBV5-3,TRBD1,TRBJ1-4,NA,CARRLGTGDKRNEKLFF,TGTGCCAGAAGGTTGGGGACAGGGGACAAACGTAATGAAAAACTGTTTTTT
TRBV19,NA,TRBJ1-1,once,CASRWRDFEAFF,TGTGCCAGTCGATGGCGGGACTTTGAAGCTTTCTTT
TRBV6-1,NA,TRBJ2-4,NA,CASSEESGVAKNIQYF,TGTGCCAGCAGTGAAGAATCAGGGGTGGCCAAAAACATTCAGTACTTC